These 24 T cell receptor beta chains share one sample of origin, sequenced in a study of regulatory T cells. The PCR used 52 TRBV and 13 TRBJ primers. Assay: immunoSEQ multiplex PCR; the TCRdb copy retains only in-frame clones and omits some. This table holds just over 20,000 clones, 90% to 95% found once. Sequenced: CD8+ T cells sorted from blood. Receptors originate from a child younger than 10 with CD3G deficiency.

Turning to this clone: At one boundary the junction diverges from the germline segment, which might be a read error. The chain recombines TRBV28 with TRBJ2-7, with D uncertain. Germline V gene data show CDR1 as MDHEN and CDR2 as SYDVKM. The CDR3 contains 13 residues. The DNA for the CDR3 is TGTGCCGGCAGAACCAAGGACGGCTACGAGCAGTACTTC. It yields the protein CAGRTKDGYEQYF.

The J gene is TRBJ2-7, the V gene TRBV6-1; 10 nucleotides align to TRBD1. Looked up from germline, CDR1 is MNHNS and CDR2 is SASEGT. J was trimmed by 5 bases and V by 7 bases; bases with no gene match: 11. CDR3 length equals 15 residues. CDR3 region: CASTHGGTGDDEQYF. The CDR3 DNA reads TGTGCCAGCACCCATGGCGGGACAGGGGACGACGAGCAGTACTTC.

The rearrangement uses TRBV7-8 and TRBJ2-2; 15 nucleotides align to TRBD2. CDR3 length equals 18 residues. The germline V gene has CDR1 SGHVS and CDR2 FQNEAQ. Trimming removed 5 bases from V and 0 bases from J; junction bases left unmatched: 4. CDR3 loop: CASSPGTSGRTNTGELFF. The CDR3 nucleotides are TGTGCCAGCAGCCCAGGGACTAGCGGGAGGACGAACACCGGGGAGCTGTTTTTT. The full variable domain, with the rest looked up from reference TRBV7-8 and TRBJ2-2, is GAGVSQSPRYKVAKRGQDVALRCDPISGHVSLFWYQQALGQGPEFLTYFQNEAQLDKSGLPSDRFFAERPEGSVSTLKIQRTQQEDSAVYLCASSPGTSGRTNTGELFFGEGSRLTVL.

The chain recombines TRBV6-5 with TRBJ2-2; no definite D call. The CDR3 extends over 13 amino acids. Per germline, CDR1 MNHEY and CDR2 SVGAGI. V was clipped by 2 bases and J by 4 bases, with 5 bases between them. The CDR3 here is CASSYGVTGELFF. In DNA, the CDR3 is TGTGCCAGCAGTTACGGAGTCACCGGGGAGCTGTTTTTT.

The chain recombines TRBV28 with TRBJ2-1, with D possibly TRBD2 on 6 matching bases. Germline V gene data show CDR1 as MDHEN and CDR2 as SYDVKM. The CDR3 runs 14 residues. V lost 3 bases and J 7 bases, leaving 13 bases between the germline ends. The CDR3 nucleotides are TGTGCCAGCAGTTTTCGGGGGATTTTGAATGAGCAGTTCTTC. Protein: CASSFRGILNEQFF.

The chain employs TRBV28 and TRBJ1-1; D may be TRBD1 (5 bases). Germline lookup yields CDR1 MDHEN and CDR2 SYDVKM. CDR3 length: 13 amino acids. V gave up 3 bases and J gave up 5 bases, with 10 bases separating them. DNA of the CDR3: TGTGCCAGCAGTTTTTCCGAGGGGACTGAAGCTTTCTTT. Translation gives CASSFSEGTEAFF.

The V and J genes are TRBV28 and TRBJ1-5; 7 positions match TRBD1. V gave up 7 bases and J gave up 3 bases; unmatched junction bases: 9. The CDR3 loop spans 15 amino acids. Per the germline V gene, CDR1 is MDHEN and CDR2 is SYDVKM. CDR3 in DNA: TGTGCCAGCACCGCGACAGGGTATGCCAATCAGCCCCAGCATTTT. Translating it yields CASTATGYANQPQHF.

The V gene is TRBV19, the J gene TRBJ2-7, with a weak D call TRBD2 (6 bases). The CDR3 totals 14 residues. From germline, CDR1 is LNHDA and CDR2 SQIVND (reference sequence). V gave up 6 bases and J gave up 3 bases, with 15 bases separating them. The CDR3 here is CASSPASAGYEQYF. For the CDR3, the DNA is TGTGCCAGTAGCCCTGCTAGCGCAGGCTACGAGCAGTACTTC.

This rearrangement joins TRBV6-1 to TRBJ1-2; D is perhaps TRBD1 (5 bases). CDR3 length equals 14 residues. Germline loops: CDR1 MNHNS, CDR2 SASEGT. Trimming shortened V by 6 bases and J by 2 bases, and 13 bases separated the two germline ends. The CDR3 is CASRTAYENYGYTF. DNA of the CDR3: TGTGCCAGCAGGACAGCTTACGAAAACTATGGCTACACCTTC.

The chain is built from TRBV28 and TRBJ1-2; no definite D call. V lost 4 bases and J lost 2, with 14 bases in between. CDR1 and CDR2 (germline): MDHEN, SYDVKM. The CDR3 spans 15 residues. The DNA for the CDR3 is TGTGCCAGCAGTTACATTTTGGGCAGCAACTATGGCTACACCTTC. Its protein product is CASSYILGSNYGYTF.

The chain uses TRBV13 and TRBJ2-1, with D tentatively TRBD2 (6 bases). The CDR3 loop spans 15 amino acids. The V gene lost 4 bases and the J gene lost 5 bases, with 15 bases spanning the gap. Germline V gives CDR1 PRHDT, CDR2 FYEKMQ (reference sequence). This CDR3 reads CASSSRTTQNNEQFF. CDR3 DNA sequence: TGTGCCAGCAGCTCAAGGACTACCCAAAACAATGAGCAGTTCTTC.

Comments on this clone: The same CDR3 can be traced to other DNA sequences in this sample. The V call is TRBV6-1, the J call TRBJ2-1; the D gene is possibly TRBD1 (6 bases). This CDR3 region has 13 residues. Trimming shortened V by 3 bases and J by 4 bases, and 7 bases separated the two germline ends. CDR1 and CDR2 from the germline V gene are MNHNS and SASEGT. The CDR3 loop reads CASSDTGYNEQFF. DNA for the CDR3: TGTGCCAGCAGTGATACAGGGTACAATGAGCAGTTCTTC.

This clone was seen a single time. The chain employs TRBV6-6 and TRBJ2-7, with 9 bases lining up with TRBD2. The CDR3 is 13 residues long. Germline CDR1 is MNHNY and CDR2 is SVGAGI (reference sequence). The V gene end was trimmed by 5 bases and the J gene end by 7 bases; junction bases not matched to a gene: 6. For the CDR3, the DNA is TGTGCCAGCAGTCCAGCGGGAGGCGAGGAGCAGTACTTC. Encoded protein: CASSPAGGEEQYF.

The chain employs TRBV11-2 and TRBJ2-7; 9 nucleotides align to TRBD1. V was clipped by 0 bases and J by 4 bases; unmatched bases: 10. Germline V gene sequence: CDR1 SGHAT, CDR2 FQNNGV. The CDR3 runs 17 residues. The CDR3 DNA follows: TGTGCCAGCAGCTTAGATATTCTCGGACAGGGGATATACGAGCAGTACTTC. Translation: CASSLDILGQGIYEQYF.

For the CDR3, the DNA is TGTGCCAGCAGTGGACAGGGGTTAGGTTCTGGGGAGCTGTTTTTT. Protein product: CASSGQGLGSGELFF. The chain uses TRBV28 and TRBJ2-2, with 9 bases that match TRBD1. CDR1 and CDR2 (germline): MDHEN, SYDVKM. V shed 5 bases, J shed 8 bases, and the junction held 9 bases outside the gene matches. The CDR3 length is 15 residues.

The chain joins TRBV6-1 to TRBJ2-7, with D unclear. V lost 6 bases and J 4 bases, leaving 19 bases between the germline ends. The CDR3 totals 15 residues. The germline CDR1 and CDR2 sequences are MNHNS and SASEGT. In nucleotides, the CDR3 is TGTGCCAGCAGCGAGTATGGGCTACCCCAGTACGAGCAGTACTTC. Translated: CASSEYGLPQYEQYF.

The J gene is TRBJ2-7, the V gene TRBV7-8; either TRBD1 or TRBD2 may fit D (5 bases each). V lost 2 bases to trimming and J lost 2 bases, with 13 bases between them. The CDR3 runs to 15 residues. Germline CDR1 reads SGHVS; CDR2 reads FQNEAQ. CDR3 nucleotide sequence: TGTGCCAGCAGCTTAAACTGGCAGGGACCCTACGAGCAGTACTTC. The encoded protein is CASSLNWQGPYEQYF. Using reference TRBV7-8 and TRBJ2-7 for the parts outside the CDR3, the full variable domain is GAGVSQSPRYKVAKRGQDVALRCDPISGHVSLFWYQQALGQGPEFLTYFQNEAQLDKSGLPSDRFFAERPEGSVSTLKIQRTQQEDSAVYLCASSLNWQGPYEQYFGPGTRLTVT.

CDR3 sequence reads: CASSQGQGAGSYEQYF. The CDR3 nucleotides are TGTGCCAGCAGCCAAGGGCAGGGGGCCGGGTCCTACGAGCAGTACTTC. J is TRBJ2-7 and V is TRBV16, with 8 bases identical to TRBD1. Germline CDR1 is KGHSY and CDR2 is FQNENV. The CDR3 length is 16 residues. V was pared by 2 bases and J by 1 base, with 7 bases of the junction left unmatched.

The chain links TRBV6-6 to TRBJ2-5; perhaps TRBD1 as D (5 bases). The CDR3 totals 15 residues. Germline CDR1 and CDR2: MNHNY and SVGAGI (reference sequence). Trimming took off 6 bases at V and 5 bases at J, with 19 bases between the two ends. The CDR3 sequence is CASSAQGVVWETQYF. In DNA form, the CDR3 reads TGTGCCAGCAGCGCCCAGGGTGTGGTCTGGGAGACCCAGTACTTC.

On this clone itself: Other nucleotide sequences in the sample specify the same CDR3. The chain joins TRBV28 to TRBJ2-7; D may be TRBD2 (5 bases). V lost 8 bases to trimming and J lost 3 bases, with 11 bases between them. Germline V gives CDR1 MDHEN, CDR2 SYDVKM. There are 12 residues in the CDR3. This CDR3 reads CASSGLGYEQYF. The CDR3 coding sequence is TGTGCCAGCTCTGGACTCGGCTACGAGCAGTACTTC.

The chain has TRBV4-1 and TRBJ2-7, with unresolved D. This CDR3 has 14 amino acids. V was shortened by 1 base and J by 5 bases, with 12 bases between the two germline ends. Germline V gives CDR1 MGHRA, CDR2 YSYEKL. The CDR3 bases are TGCGCCAGCAGCCAAGTGGGTGGTTCCCACGAGCAGTACTTC. Its translation: CASSQVGGSHEQYF.

V gene TRBV28 combines with J gene TRBJ1-1; no reliable D call. The CDR3 has 15 residues. Germline-derived CDR1 and CDR2 are MDHEN and SYDVKM. Trimming pared 5 bases from V and 4 bases from J, leaving 17 bases between. The chain's CDR3 is CASSPWTELPTEAFF. As DNA, the CDR3 is TGTGCCAGCAGTCCATGGACGGAATTACCCACTGAAGCTTTCTTT.

CDR3 sequence (DNA): TGTGCCAGCAGCTCCGCCTCTAGCGACTCCTACAATGAGCAGTTCTTC. As protein: CASSSASSDSYNEQFF. This chain uses TRBV13 with TRBJ2-1, with D possibly matching TRBD2 (6 bases). Trimming pared 4 bases from V and 0 bases from J, leaving 13 bases between. The CDR3 consists of 16 residues. CDR1 and CDR2 from the germline V gene are PRHDT and FYEKMQ (reference sequence). Variable domain in full (rest from reference TRBV13 and TRBJ2-1): AAGVIQSPRHLIKEKRETATLKCYPIPRHDTVYWYQQGPGQDPQFLISFYEKMQSDKGSIPDRFSAQQFSDYHSELNMSSLELGDSALYFCASSSASSDSYNEQFFGPGTRLTVL.

This sequence joins TRBV28 and TRBJ2-7; 7 bases are a match to TRBD2. J lost 3 bases, V lost 4 bases, and 9 bases had no gene match. Germline assignment: CDR1 MDHEN and CDR2 SYDVKM. The CDR3 loop spans 15 amino acids. The CDR3 here is CASSSERLAIYEQYF. The CDR3, as DNA: TGTGCCAGCAGTTCTGAACGACTAGCAATCTACGAGCAGTACTTC.